The present T cell receptor (beta chain) was sequenced within a study of shared clonotypes between healthy human individuals. For the study at large: CD4 naive and memory got three plates each, CD8 naive two, CD8 memory one.

Turning to this clone: Its antigen is as yet unknown.

Study-wide findings and caveats: In having few donors, the study represented limited genetic and exposure-history diversity.

Genomic DNA from each subset was divided evenly over several immunoSEQ plates. This table comes from immunoSEQ multiplex PCR, and its TCRdb copy is limited to in-frame clones, with some not included. The data contain roughly 660,000 clones, 90% of them singletons. V trimming: 5 bases; J trimming: 4 bases; junction bases outside the gene matches: 8. The CDR3 length is 16 residues. CDR1 is SGHNT and CDR2 is YENEEA in the germline V gene. Free of recent acute infections or vaccinations, the donors were healthy HIV-negative adults. V and J are TRBV11-3 and TRBJ2-6; 7 nucleotides agree with TRBD1. Material for sequencing was memory CD8+ T cells from PBMCs. Described subset: CD45RO+ cells pooled with CCR7-negative TemRA cells. This receptor was obtained from a man younger than 35 in good health. Some clones in this sample may be carry-over from other donors' samples. The CDR3: CASSPYRGPGANVLTF. CDR3 nucleotides: TGTGCCAGCAGCCCATACAGGGGACCCGGGGCCAACGTCCTGACTTTC.